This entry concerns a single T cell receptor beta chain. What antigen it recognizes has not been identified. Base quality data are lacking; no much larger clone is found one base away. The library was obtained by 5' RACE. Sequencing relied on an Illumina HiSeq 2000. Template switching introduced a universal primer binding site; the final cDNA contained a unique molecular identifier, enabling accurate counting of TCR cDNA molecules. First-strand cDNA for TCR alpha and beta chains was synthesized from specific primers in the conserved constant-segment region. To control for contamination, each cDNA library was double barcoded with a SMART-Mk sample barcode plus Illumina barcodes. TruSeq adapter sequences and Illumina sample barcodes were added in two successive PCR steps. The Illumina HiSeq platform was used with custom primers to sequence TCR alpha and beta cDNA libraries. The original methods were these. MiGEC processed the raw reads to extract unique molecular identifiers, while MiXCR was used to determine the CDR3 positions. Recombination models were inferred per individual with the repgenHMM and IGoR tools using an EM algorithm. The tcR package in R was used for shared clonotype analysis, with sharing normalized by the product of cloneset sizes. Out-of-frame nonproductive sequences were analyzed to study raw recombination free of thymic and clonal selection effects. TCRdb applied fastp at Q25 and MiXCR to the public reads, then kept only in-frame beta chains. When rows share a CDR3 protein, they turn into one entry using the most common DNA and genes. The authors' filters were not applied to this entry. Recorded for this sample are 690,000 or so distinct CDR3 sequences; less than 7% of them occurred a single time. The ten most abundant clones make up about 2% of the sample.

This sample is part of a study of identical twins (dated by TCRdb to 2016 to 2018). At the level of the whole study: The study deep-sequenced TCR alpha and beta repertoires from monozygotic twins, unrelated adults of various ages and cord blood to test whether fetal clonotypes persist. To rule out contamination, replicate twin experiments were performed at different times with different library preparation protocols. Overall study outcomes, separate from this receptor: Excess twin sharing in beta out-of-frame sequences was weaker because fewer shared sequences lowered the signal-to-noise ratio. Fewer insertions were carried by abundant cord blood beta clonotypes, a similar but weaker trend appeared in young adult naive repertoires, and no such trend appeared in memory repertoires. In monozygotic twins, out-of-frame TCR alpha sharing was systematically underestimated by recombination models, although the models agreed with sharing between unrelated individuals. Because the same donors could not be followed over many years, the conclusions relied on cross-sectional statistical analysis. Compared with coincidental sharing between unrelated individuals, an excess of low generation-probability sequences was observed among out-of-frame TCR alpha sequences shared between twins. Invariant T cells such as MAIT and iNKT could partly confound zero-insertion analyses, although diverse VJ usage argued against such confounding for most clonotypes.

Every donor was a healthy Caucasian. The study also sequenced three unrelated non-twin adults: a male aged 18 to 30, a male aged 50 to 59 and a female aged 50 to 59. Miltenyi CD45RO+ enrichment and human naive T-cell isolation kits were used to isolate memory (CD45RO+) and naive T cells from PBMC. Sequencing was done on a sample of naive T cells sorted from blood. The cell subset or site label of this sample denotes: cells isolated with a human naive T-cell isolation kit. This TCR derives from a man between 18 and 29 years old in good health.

The nucleotide sequence is TGTGCCAGCAGCTCAGAGACACCCCGGGACGAAAAACTGTTTTTT. This translates into CASSSETPRDEKLFF. This sequence uses TRBV5-6 and TRBJ1-4; D gene: possibly TRBD1, on 5 matching bases. Sequences SGHDT (CDR1) and YYEEEE (CDR2) are obtained from the germline V gene. V and J lose 3 bases and 8 bases, and a span of 17 bases separates them. From the cysteine through the phenylalanine, the CDR3 covers 15 amino acids. The sequence is cut down to CDR3 DNA, 45 bases in frame from base 1.